These 21 T cell receptor beta chains came from one sample sequenced in a study of blood T cell repertoires in COVID-19. The repertoire was sequenced with immunoSEQ multiplex PCR; TCRdb's copy has only in-frame clones and lacks some. This table holds around 270,000 clones, about 90% found once. The sequenced sample consisted of PBMCs or T cells enriched from blood (not recorded which). The receptor source for this set is a woman between 40 and 55 years old who had been exposed to COVID-19.

The V call is TRBV7-3, the J call TRBJ2-3, with 11 bases lining up with TRBD2. The CDR3 runs 18 residues. The V segment lost 1 base and the J segment 5 bases; nucleotides outside the gene matches: 11. Germline CDR1 and CDR2: SGHTA and FQGTGA. CDR3 in DNA: TGTGCCAGCAGCTTAAACTTCTATAGCGGGAGGGGGATAGATACGCAGTATTTT. Translating it yields CASSLNFYSGRGIDTQYF.

The chain is built from TRBV28 and TRBJ2-2; TRBD2 matches 7 bases. This CDR3 has 14 residues. Germline assignment: CDR1 MDHEN and CDR2 SYDVKM. V gave up 5 bases and J gave up 2 bases; unmatched junction bases: 2. The CDR3 nucleotides are TGTGCCAGCAGTCTAGCGGTTAACACCGGGGAGCTGTTTTTT. This encodes CASSLAVNTGELFF.

CDR3 region: CASGLTTDFRRNTEAFF. CDR3 bases: TGTGCTAGTGGTTTGACGACAGATTTTCGACGGAACACTGAAGCTTTCTTT. This chain connects TRBV12-5 to TRBJ1-1; TRBD1 might be the D (5 bases). Trimming cost V 2 bases and J 1 base, with 17 bases left between them. This CDR3 spans 17 amino acids. CDR1 LGHNT and CDR2 FRNRAP come from the germline V gene.

The V gene is TRBV27, the J gene TRBJ1-2, with TRBD1 identical over 7 bases. V lost 7 bases, J lost 5 bases, and 4 bases stayed unmatched. The germline gives CDR1 MNHEY, CDR2 SMNVEV (reference sequence). The CDR3 has 12 amino acids. In DNA, the CDR3 is TGTGCCAGCATCGGGACAGATTATGGCTACACCTTC. Translation gives CASIGTDYGYTF.

J is TRBJ2-1 and V is TRBV24-1; D is unresolved. V was trimmed by 3 bases and J by 4 bases, leaving 15 bases between them. This CDR3 has 16 amino acids. Per the germline V gene, CDR1 is KGHDR and CDR2 is SFDVKD. The CDR3: CATSDPDSKWYNEQFF. The CDR3 DNA reads TGTGCCACCAGTGATCCCGACTCGAAATGGTACAATGAGCAGTTCTTC.

This chain connects TRBV5-4 to TRBJ2-3; the D gene is possibly TRBD2 (5 bases). V was pared by 4 bases and J by 7 bases, with 19 bases between. Germline V gene data show CDR1 as SGHNT and CDR2 as YYREEE (reference sequence). The CDR3 covers 15 residues. CDR3 loop: CASSTEDGVGNTQYF. The CDR3 coding sequence is TGTGCCAGCAGCACCGAGGACGGGGTGGGGAATACGCAGTATTTT.

CDR3 DNA sequence: TGCGCCAGCAGCCAAGACCTATACAATCAGCCCCAGCATTTT. Its protein is CASSQDLYNQPQHF. J is TRBJ1-5 and V is TRBV4-1, with D hard to call. The germline CDR1 and CDR2 sequences are MGHRA and YSYEKL. The CDR3 is 14 amino acids. Trimming left V 0 bases short and J 3 bases short, with 6 bases between.

The rearrangement joins TRBV5-1 to TRBJ2-5, with 8 bases that match TRBD1. The CDR3 runs to 15 residues. Germline CDR1 SGHRS, CDR2 YFSETQ. V gave up 0 bases and J gave up 0 bases; unmatched junction bases: 1. The CDR3 is CASSLGTGNQETQYF. CDR3 nucleotide sequence: TGCGCCAGCAGCTTGGGGACAGGGAACCAAGAGACCCAGTACTTC.

This chain joins TRBV19 and TRBJ1-2; tentative D call: TRBD1 (6 bases). Germline loops: CDR1 LNHDA, CDR2 SQIVND (reference sequence). V was cut by 8 bases and J by 4 bases, with 14 bases left in between. The CDR3 runs to 13 residues. CDR3 in DNA: TGTGCCAGTTACGGTGGGGGCCTCTATGGCTACACCTTC. Translating gives CASYGGGLYGYTF.

The J gene is TRBJ2-3, the V gene TRBV6-1; D unclear. This CDR3 has 13 amino acids. V was clipped by 3 bases and J by 5 bases, with 9 bases between them. Per the germline V gene, CDR1 is MNHNS and CDR2 is SASEGT. The CDR3 DNA is TGTGCCAGCAGTGACGCCGGTCGAGATACGCAGTATTTT. Translated: CASSDAGRDTQYF.

This clone appeared a single time. V and J are TRBV6-2 or TRBV6-3 and TRBJ1-4; 7 bases are shared with TRBD1. The CDR3 totals 15 residues. Germline values: CDR1 MNHEY, CDR2 SVGEGT. V shed 6 bases, J shed 2 bases, and the junction held 6 bases outside the gene matches. For the CDR3, the DNA is TGTGCCAGCAGCGAATCGACAGGGACTAATGAAAAACTGTTTTTT. Translating it yields CASSESTGTNEKLFF.

The V gene is TRBV28, the J gene TRBJ1-6, with D unresolved. The CDR3 sequence is 16 residues long. Between the trimmed V and J ends, which lost 7 bases and 5 bases, there was a span of 18 bases. Per germline, CDR1 MDHEN and CDR2 SYDVKM. The CDR3 DNA is TGTGCCAGCACCCTAAACCGGGGATCAAATAATTCACCCCTCCACTTT. Encoded protein: CASTLNRGSNNSPLHF.

This chain links TRBV28 with TRBJ2-7; no reliable D call. The CDR3 sequence is 11 residues long. V lost 3 bases to trimming and J lost 3 bases, with 3 bases between them. Per germline, CDR1 MDHEN and CDR2 SYDVKM. The CDR3 DNA follows: TGTGCCAGCAGTTTCGGCTACGAGCAGTACGTC. Amino acids: CASSFGYEQYV.

V is TRBV18 and J is TRBJ1-1; D gene unclear. This CDR3 is built from 14 residues. Germline values: CDR1 KGHSH, CDR2 LQKENI. The ends were cut back, 3 bases at V and 1 base at J, with 9 bases in the middle. As DNA, the CDR3 is TGTGCCAGCTCACCGGGCGTTCCGAACACTGAAGCTTTCTTT. This translates into CASSPGVPNTEAFF.

V and J are TRBV5-5 and TRBJ1-1, with D possibly being TRBD1 (5 bases). The germline V gene has CDR1 SGHKS and CDR2 YYEKEE (reference sequence). Trimming took 3 bases from V and 1 from J, leaving 13 bases between them. CDR3 length: 15 amino acids. This chain's CDR3 is CASSSDSSGNTEAFF. In DNA form, the CDR3 reads TGTGCCAGCAGCTCAGACAGCTCCGGGAACACTGAAGCTTTCTTT.

This chain links TRBV30 with TRBJ1-1; possible D gene TRBD1, 6 bases. Germline V gives CDR1 GTSNPN, CDR2 SVGIG (reference sequence). The CDR3 loop spans 13 amino acids. V was trimmed by 5 bases and J by 1 base, leaving 11 bases between them. CDR3 sequence: CAWVRGSNTEAFF. CDR3 nucleotides: TGTGCCTGGGTCAGGGGCTCGAACACTGAAGCTTTCTTT.

This sequence joins TRBV7-9 and TRBJ2-1; 11 bases map to TRBD2. Germline CDR1 reads SEHNR; CDR2 reads FQNEAQ (reference sequence). The V and J ends lost 6 bases and 5 bases, in that order; junction bases with no gene match: 6. The CDR3 sequence is 15 residues long. CDR3 in amino acids: CASSYSGRANNEQFF. The CDR3 DNA reads as TGTGCCAGCAGTTATAGCGGGAGGGCCAACAATGAGCAGTTCTTC.

This CDR3 reads CASSFDLLGAFF. The CDR3 DNA is TGTGCCAGCAGTTTCGACTTACTTGGGGCTTTCTTT. The chain is built from TRBV2 and TRBJ1-1; D ambiguous. Germline CDR1 is SNHLY and CDR2 is FYNNEI. V was trimmed by 5 bases and J by 11 bases, leaving 15 bases between them. The CDR3 has 12 amino acids.

The table lists this clone with a count of one. The CDR3: CASSLSPTAFNYGYTF. CDR3 nucleotide sequence: TGTGCCAGCAGTTTATCCCCGACAGCGTTTAACTATGGCTACACCTTC. The rearrangement links TRBV27 to TRBJ1-2; tentative D call: TRBD1 (5 bases). The V end was cut by 0 bases, the J end by 1 base, with 12 bases between. Germline CDR1 and CDR2: MNHEY and SMNVEV (reference sequence). The length of the CDR3 is 16 residues.

The V gene is TRBV7-9, the J gene TRBJ2-1; TRBD2 matches at 8 bases. After removal of 3 bases from V and 8 bases from J, the junction contained 9 bases not matched to a gene. CDR1 SEHNR and CDR2 FQNEAQ come from the germline V gene (reference sequence). This CDR3 spans 15 amino acids. CDR3 in DNA: TGTGCCAGCAGCTTGACGGCGGGGGGAATGGATGAGCAGTTCTTC. Translating it yields CASSLTAGGMDEQFF.

This chain joins TRBV28 and TRBJ1-6; 7 nucleotides agree with TRBD1. This CDR3 comprises 13 residues. Germline trimming cut 6 bases from V and 9 bases from J; bases unmatched to any gene: 5. CDR1 and CDR2 from the germline V gene are MDHEN and SYDVKM. CDR3 in DNA: TGTGCCAGCAGACAGGGGTTCGGTTCACCCCTCCACTTT. This gives the protein CASRQGFGSPLHF.